Following are 10 T cell receptor beta chains from one sample sequenced in a study of neurological immune-mediated disorders (dated by TCRdb to between 2018 and 2021). Receptor amplification or capture employed 5' RACE. The sequencer was an Illumina HiSeq 2500. TCRdb itself trimmed the public reads at Q25 with fastp, ran MiXCR and retained productive beta chains. Here each entry gathers all rows of one CDR3 protein and keeps the most common genes and DNA. Counted in this sample were about 95,000 distinct CDR3 sequences; 3.5% of them appeared once. The ten top clones hold roughly 6% of the sample. The sequenced material came from PBMCs. Receptors originate from a woman aged 18 to 35 with multiple sclerosis.

The sample holds many counts of this clonotype. V usage is TRBV6-1 and J usage is TRBJ1-1, with D perhaps TRBD1 (6 bases). The CDR3 extends over 13 amino acids. Deletions cut 5 bases from V and 2 bases from J, with 9 bases between. Looked up from germline, CDR1 is MNHNS and CDR2 is SASEGT. CDR3 bases: TGTGCCAGCAGTCACAGGGCTAACACTGAAGCTTTCTTT. The encoded protein is CASSHRANTEAFF.

This clonotype was found many times. The rearrangement joins TRBV29-1 to TRBJ2-1, with D possibly matching TRBD2 (6 bases). V was trimmed by 6 bases and J by 1 base, leaving 16 bases between them. Germline loops: CDR1 SQVTM, CDR2 ANQGSEA. This CDR3 is 15 amino acids long. CDR3 nucleotides: TGCAGCGTCGCGGGGAGCGAAATATCCTACAATGAGCAGTTCTTC. Protein: CSVAGSEISYNEQFF.

This clonotype came up many times. The V call is TRBV5-1, the J call TRBJ2-5; D perhaps matches TRBD2 (6 bases). Looked up from germline, CDR1 is SGHRS and CDR2 is YFSETQ. V lost 0 bases and J 5 bases, leaving 14 bases between the germline ends. The CDR3 contains 15 residues. CDR3 sequence: CASSLDLARGETQYF. As DNA, the CDR3 is TGCGCCAGCAGCTTGGACCTAGCCCGGGGGGAGACCCAGTACTTC.

This clonotype occurred many times. The V and J genes are TRBV5-1 and TRBJ2-1; 8 positions agree with TRBD2. The CDR3 sequence is 15 residues long. With V trimmed by 2 bases and J by 8 bases, 9 bases remained unmatched. The germline V gene has CDR1 SGHRS and CDR2 YFSETQ. Written as DNA, the CDR3 is TGCGCCAGCAGCTTTCTCGGGGGGGCCTTGGATGAGCAGTTCTTC. Its protein product is CASSFLGGALDEQFF.

With respect to this clonotype: A junction end diverges from the germline sequence, so it may reflect a read error. V gene TRBV6-2 or TRBV6-3 combines with J gene TRBJ1-6; D remains unclear. Looked up from germline, CDR1 is MNHEY and CDR2 is SVGEGT. CDR3 size: 13 residues. This chain's CDR3 is CASSVGRNSTLNF. The CDR3 DNA reads as TGTGCCAGCAGTGTAGGACGGAATTCAACCCTCAACTTT.

At least ten counts were recorded for this clonotype. In DNA, the CDR3 is TGTGCCACCAGCACAATGTCACTAGCGGGTGCCCAGTACTTC. Its protein product is CATSTMSLAGAQYF. The chain is built from TRBV15 and TRBJ2-5, with 9 bases identical to TRBD2. Germline lookup yields CDR1 LNHNV and CDR2 YYDKDF (reference sequence). With 4 bases clipped from V and 9 bases from J, the junction kept 9 bases outside the gene matches. The CDR3 extends over 14 amino acids.

At least ten counts were recorded for this clonotype. The chain combines TRBV18 with TRBJ1-2; D is ambiguous. V lost 0 bases and J 5 bases, leaving 10 bases between the germline ends. CDR3 length: 14 amino acids. CDR1 and CDR2 (germline): KGHSH, LQKENI. The CDR3 sequence: CASSPPLNPYGYTF. The CDR3 DNA reads TGTGCCAGCTCACCACCCCTGAACCCTTATGGCTACACCTTC.

This clonotype was counted many times. The chain has TRBV7-6 and TRBJ2-2, with a tentative D call TRBD1 (6 bases). This CDR3 comprises 18 residues. Per germline, CDR1 SGHVS and CDR2 FNYEAQ. Trimming stripped 2 bases from V and 4 bases from J, with 20 bases between. The CDR3 is CASSLLFGQGTGTGELFF. The CDR3 DNA is TGTGCCAGCAGCTTACTCTTTGGGCAGGGGACGGGCACCGGGGAGCTGTTTTTT.

This clonotype was recorded at least ten times. The chain recombines TRBV4-1 with TRBJ1-1; D unresolved. CDR3 length: 15 amino acids. V was trimmed by 4 bases and J by 3 bases, leaving 15 bases between them. CDR1 is MGHRA and CDR2 is YSYEKL in the germline V gene. CDR3 residues: CASSRQFAADTEAFF. The CDR3 bases are TGCGCCAGCAGCCGGCAGTTTGCGGCGGACACTGAAGCTTTCTTT.

At least ten counts were recorded for this clonotype. The rearrangement uses TRBV12-3 or TRBV12-4 and TRBJ2-2; no definite D call. V gave up 5 bases and J gave up 1 base, with 11 bases separating them. This CDR3 contains 15 residues. Here the CDR3 DNA reads TGTGCCAGCAGTACGAAGACCGTGAACACCGGGGAGCTGTTTTTT. Residues: CASSTKTVNTGELFF.